The entry below describes one T cell receptor (beta chain). Its antigen is currently unknown. Cyclophosphamide on days +3 and +4 followed busulfan-fludarabine conditioning and a marrow graft. The length of the CDR3 is 12 residues. V lost 7 bases and J 10 bases, leaving 13 bases between the germline ends. CDR1 MDHEN and CDR2 SYDVKM come from the germline V gene. The data derive from a study of T cells after posttransplantation cyclophosphamide. Generated by immunoSEQ multiplex PCR, the TCRdb table keeps only in-frame clones and is missing some. The sample contains 8,000 to 10,000 clones, about four fifths of which appear only once. Whole-study results and caveats: Tissue-infiltrating T cells from skin or gut overlapped little with blood T cells. TRB clonality was highly associated with recipient CMV seropositivity and reactivation. Donor-recipient repertoire similarity was low at 1-2 months, rising over year one.

This receptor was identified in a female patient in her 40s who received an allogeneic stem cell transplant from a related donor, was CMV-positive, and had no GVHD. Some of these T cells may belong to the graft donor. The chain uses TRBV28 and TRBJ1-4; D might be TRBD1 (6 bases). Sequenced material: PBMCs, taken roughly 1,900 days after a stem cell transplant with posttransplant cyclophosphamide. The CDR3 bases are TGTGCCAGCAAGGGGGGGGCGCGAAAACTGTTTTTT. Translation gives CASKGGARKLFF.